One and the same sample provided the 27 T cell receptor beta chains below, sequenced in a study of blood T cell repertoires in COVID-19. The method was immunoSEQ multiplex PCR; TCRdb's version includes in-frame clones alone and lacks a portion of them. Among around 500,000 clones listed, approximately 90% were seen once. The sample was PBMCs or T cells enriched from blood (not recorded which). The receptor source for this set is a woman aged 60-75 years who had recovered from COVID-19.

The chain couples TRBV9 to TRBJ2-7; TRBD1 aligns across 11 bases. Per the germline V gene, CDR1 is SGDLS and CDR2 is YYNGEE. Trimming at V came to 7 bases and at J to 2 bases, leaving 14 bases not matched to a gene. This CDR3 region has 17 residues. The CDR3 bases are TGTGCCAGCGCTGCCGGCTGGGACAGGGGGTATCCCTACGAGCAGTACTTC. Translated: CASAAGWDRGYPYEQYF.

The chain carries TRBV6-7 and TRBJ2-1; 12 bases map to TRBD1. TRBV6-7 is treated as an ORF (open reading frame) with a function not yet certain. The ends lost 2 bases at V and 2 bases at J; junction bases unmatched: 4. This CDR3 has 17 amino acids. CDR3 sequence: CASSYGDRGLTYNEQFF. The DNA for the CDR3 is TGTGCCAGCAGTTACGGGGACAGGGGGCTGACCTACAATGAGCAGTTCTTC.

The genes are TRBV2 and TRBJ2-1; D remains ambiguous. CDR1 SNHLY and CDR2 FYNNEI come from the germline V gene. Between the trimmed V and J ends, which lost 5 bases and 8 bases, there was a span of 4 bases. The CDR3 loop spans 10 amino acids. CDR3 sequence reads: CASSLYEQFF. CDR3 DNA: TGTGCCAGCAGTCTTTATGAGCAGTTCTTC.

The chain is built from TRBV7-8 and TRBJ1-6, with unresolved D. The V end was cut by 1 base, the J end by 6 bases, with 16 bases between. CDR3 length: 17 amino acids. CDR1 SGHVS and CDR2 FQNEAQ come from the germline V gene. The CDR3 sequence: CASSLVTNSYSNSPLHF. CDR3 nucleotides: TGTGCCAGCAGCTTAGTGACAAATTCTTATTCTAATTCACCCCTCCACTTT.

The V call is TRBV6-1, the J call TRBJ2-2, with 8 positions matching TRBD1. The CDR3 extends over 15 amino acids. The germline V gene encodes CDR1 MNHNS and CDR2 SASEGT. Trimming cost V 0 bases and J 9 bases; bases outside gene matches: 6. The CDR3 loop is CASSEALQGERELFF. The DNA for the CDR3 is TGTGCCAGCAGTGAAGCGCTACAGGGGGAAAGGGAGCTGTTTTTT.

V and J are TRBV2 and TRBJ2-1; 7 positions match TRBD2. Looked up from germline, CDR1 is SNHLY and CDR2 is FYNNEI. The CDR3 spans 14 residues. Trimming at V came to 6 bases and at J to 12 bases, leaving 14 bases not matched to a gene. The CDR3 sequence: CASRPGLSIEVQFF. In DNA form, the CDR3 reads TGTGCCAGCAGGCCGGGACTATCGATCGAAGTGCAGTTCTTC.

Comment on this clone: Being one base from a much bigger clone, this may be a read error. This chain connects TRBV11-2 to TRBJ2-7; TRBD1 aligns across 8 bases. This CDR3 region has 14 residues. Trimming cost V 5 bases and J 2 bases; bases outside gene matches: 5. Germline values: CDR1 SGHAT, CDR2 FQNNGV. CDR3 in amino acids: CASSGTGLTYEQYF. The CDR3 region has the DNA TGTGCCAGCAGCGGGACAGGCCTCACCTACGAGCAGTACTTC.

This clone came up once. This chain joins TRBV7-6 and TRBJ1-3; no clear D gene. The germline gives CDR1 SGHVS, CDR2 FNYEAQ. Trimming removed 2 bases at V and 0 bases at J, with 5 bases between. The length of the CDR3 is 14 residues. The CDR3 DNA reads TGTGCCAGCAGCTTATCTGTCTCTGGAAACACCATATATTTT. Translation gives CASSLSVSGNTIYF.

DNA for the CDR3: TGTGCCAGCTCACCACGCCGGGGAGAAACTGAAGCTTTCTTT. This encodes CASSPRRGETEAFF. J is TRBJ1-1 and V is TRBV18; D not certain. This CDR3 comprises 14 residues. Germline-derived CDR1 and CDR2 are KGHSH and LQKENI. V shed 1 base and J shed 5 bases, with 11 bases lying between them.

The genes are TRBV27 and TRBJ2-2; the match to TRBD1 covers 8 bases. The CDR3 contains 16 residues. Germline CDR1 MNHEY, CDR2 SMNVEV (reference sequence). Trimming cost V 3 bases and J 2 bases; bases outside gene matches: 5. The CDR3 is CASSLPGGYNTGELFF. For the CDR3, the DNA is TGTGCCAGCAGTTTGCCAGGGGGCTATAACACCGGGGAGCTGTTTTTT.

V and J are TRBV27 and TRBJ2-3; maybe TRBD1 (6 bases). The CDR3 loop spans 18 amino acids. V dropped 2 bases and J dropped 2 bases, with 20 bases sitting between them. Germline V CDR1 and CDR2: MNHEY, SMNVEV (reference sequence). The CDR3 is CASSLDPQGPPLTDTQYF. CDR3 sequence (DNA): TGTGCCAGCAGTTTAGACCCTCAGGGGCCCCCTCTCACAGATACGCAGTATTTT.

The chain links TRBV2 to TRBJ2-2; 11 nucleotides agree with TRBD1. J was trimmed by 4 bases and V by 5 bases; bases with no gene match: 9. CDR3 length: 17 amino acids. CDR1 is SNHLY, CDR2 FYNNEI, per germline. The CDR3 nucleotides read TGTGCCAGCAGTCAAGTGGAGGGGACAGGGGGCACCGGGGAGCTGTTTTTT. Amino acid sequence: CASSQVEGTGGTGELFF.

Written as DNA, the CDR3 is TGCGCCAGCAGTGGAACCGGGACTAGCGGGGGCGGGCAGTTCTTC. Its translation: CASSGTGTSGGGQFF. V and J are TRBV10-2 and TRBJ2-1, with 14 bases lining up with TRBD2. The CDR3 totals 15 residues. The junction had 8 bases not matched to a gene; V was cut back by 4 bases and J by 12 bases. Germline lookup yields CDR1 WSHSY and CDR2 SAAADI.

The chain has TRBV2 and TRBJ2-4, with TRBD2 as a possible D gene (5 bases). Germline assignment: CDR1 SNHLY and CDR2 FYNNEI. The V gene lost 1 base and the J gene lost 6 bases, with 19 bases spanning the gap. The CDR3 length is 17 residues. This CDR3 is CASSEEGGAVVGNIQYF. The DNA for the CDR3 is TGTGCCAGCAGTGAAGAGGGCGGAGCGGTGGTGGGAAACATTCAGTACTTC.

This clone has just one count. The V call is TRBV2, the J call TRBJ1-2, with TRBD1 matching over 8 bases. CDR3 length equals 15 residues. Trimming at V came to 2 bases and at J to 4 bases, leaving 6 bases not matched to a gene. Germline assignment: CDR1 SNHLY and CDR2 FYNNEI. The CDR3, as DNA: TGTGCCAGCAGTGAACTGGGACAGGCGACCTATGGCTACACCTTC. It yields the protein CASSELGQATYGYTF.

This clone was counted once. The rearrangement uses TRBV5-1 and TRBJ2-2; 8 nucleotides match TRBD2. Germline assignment: CDR1 SGHRS and CDR2 YFSETQ. The V segment lost 2 bases and the J segment 3 bases; nucleotides outside the gene matches: 3. The CDR3 has 15 amino acids. CDR3 loop: CASSFSGVDTGELFF. For the CDR3, the DNA is TGCGCCAGCAGCTTTAGCGGGGTCGACACCGGGGAGCTGTTTTTT.

This sequence joins TRBV29-1 and TRBJ1-1; D gene ambiguous. The CDR3 has 13 amino acids. Trimming removed 1 base from V and 1 base from J, with 7 bases in between. Germline CDR1 is SQVTM and CDR2 is ANQGSEA. CDR3 protein: CSVEGQANTEAFF. CDR3 nucleotides: TGCAGCGTTGAAGGACAAGCGAACACTGAAGCTTTCTTT. The whole variable domain, filled in from reference TRBV29-1 and TRBJ1-1, reads SAVISQKPSRDICQRGTSLTIQCQVDSQVTMMFWYRQQPGQSLTLIATANQGSEATYESGFVIDKFPISRPNLTFSTLTVSNMSPEDSSIYLCSVEGQANTEAFFGQGTRLTVV.

This chain joins TRBV6-4 and TRBJ2-3, with 9 bases fitting TRBD1. V dropped 6 bases and J dropped 1; count of bases not matched to a gene: 5. Germline loops: CDR1 MRHNA, CDR2 SNTAGT. This CDR3 contains 15 residues. The CDR3 nucleotides read TGTGCCAGCAGAGAACAGGGGGCCGGCACAGATACGCAGTATTTT. Its translation is CASREQGAGTDTQYF.

The CDR3 loop reads CAINNRQENYGYTF. DNA for the CDR3: TGTGCCATCAACAACCGACAGGAAAACTATGGCTACACCTTC. The V and J genes are TRBV10-3 and TRBJ1-2; D possibly corresponds to TRBD1 (6 bases). CDR3 size: 14 residues. The V gene's germline CDR1 is ENHRY and CDR2 SYGVKD. Trimming removed 7 bases from V and 2 bases from J, with 14 bases in between.

V gene TRBV29-1 combines with J gene TRBJ2-7; the match to TRBD1 covers 8 bases. The V gene end was trimmed by 7 bases and the J gene end by 1 base; junction bases not matched to a gene: 9. Germline V lookup: CDR1 SQVTM, CDR2 ANQGSEA. The CDR3 consists of 14 residues. CDR3 nucleotide sequence: TGCAGCGCTGCCCGGGACAGGTCTTCCTACGAGCAGTACTTC. Translating it yields CSAARDRSSYEQYF.

As concerns this clone: Different DNA sequences within this sample yield the same CDR3. The rearrangement uses TRBV11-2 and TRBJ1-5; D is possibly TRBD1 (6 bases). V dropped 5 bases and J dropped 4 bases, with 15 bases sitting between them. CDR3 length: 15 amino acids. Germline CDR1 is SGHAT and CDR2 is FQNNGV. CDR3 coding DNA: TGTGCCAGCAGCCTAGGGGGACACTCGAATCAGCCCCAGCATTTT. Its protein is CASSLGGHSNQPQHF.

This clone occurred once. The chain recombines TRBV29-1 with TRBJ2-7; D possibly corresponds to TRBD1 (6 bases). Germline V gene data show CDR1 as SQVTM and CDR2 as ANQGSEA. V lost 6 bases to trimming and J lost 5 bases, with 17 bases between them. CDR3 length: 13 amino acids. The CDR3 sequence: CSVTRDNVDEQYF. The CDR3 DNA is TGCAGCGTCACCCGGGACAACGTTGACGAGCAGTACTTC.

The CDR3 protein is CASSLGLAGRTDTQYF. CDR3 nucleotide sequence: TGTGCCAGCAGCCTGGGACTAGCGGGACGCACAGATACGCAGTATTTT. This chain joins TRBV7-2 and TRBJ2-3, with 13 bases that match TRBD2. Germline V gene lookup returns CDR1 SGHTA and CDR2 FQGNSA. V was pared by 5 bases and J by 1 base, with 3 bases of the junction left unmatched. The length of the CDR3 is 16 residues.

The chain couples TRBV2 to TRBJ2-7; TRBD1 agrees at 7 bases. This CDR3 is built from 15 residues. The germline V gene encodes CDR1 SNHLY and CDR2 FYNNEI. After removal of 6 bases from V and 0 bases from J, the junction contained 8 bases not matched to a gene. The CDR3 DNA is TGTGCCAGCAGCCCGGACAGGTATGTCTCCTACGAGCAGTACTTC. As protein: CASSPDRYVSYEQYF. The full variable domain, rest sourced from reference TRBV2 and TRBJ2-7, is EPEVTQTPSHQVTQMGQEVILRCVPISNHLYFYWYRQILGQKVEFLVSFYNNEISEKSEIFDDQFSVERPDGSNFTLKIRSTKLEDSAMYFCASSPDRYVSYEQYFGPGTRLTVT.

This sequence joins TRBV18 and TRBJ2-1; 7 bases match TRBD2. The J segment lost 9 bases and the V segment lost 2 bases, leaving 10 bases of the junction unmatched. Per germline, CDR1 KGHSH and CDR2 LQKENI. The CDR3 extends over 15 amino acids. The CDR3 region is CASSPSVGGRIEQFF. The CDR3, as DNA: TGTGCCAGCTCACCATCGGTCGGGGGGAGGATTGAGCAGTTCTTC.

This chain links TRBV9 with TRBJ2-6; a possible D gene is TRBD2 (6 bases). The CDR3 has 14 amino acids. Germline V lookup: CDR1 SGDLS, CDR2 YYNGEE. Trimming took 7 bases from V and 1 from J, leaving 9 bases between them. In nucleotides, the CDR3 is TGTGCCAGCGGAGGGGTATCTGGGGCCAACGTCCTGACTTTC. This gives the protein CASGGVSGANVLTF. Looking up the rest from reference TRBV9 and TRBJ2-6 gives the full variable domain: DSGVTQTPKHLITATGQRVTLRCSPRSGDLSVYWYQQSLDQGLQFLIQYYNGEERAKGNILERFSAQQFPDLHSELNLSSLELGDSALYFCASGGVSGANVLTFGAGSRLTVL.

V gene TRBV11-2 combines with J gene TRBJ1-2; no clear D. The CDR3 has 12 residues. Germline CDR1 and CDR2: SGHAT and FQNNGV. Trimming took 1 base from V and 13 from J, leaving 13 bases between them. The CDR3 sequence is CASSLGSGSCTF. Written as DNA, the CDR3 is TGTGCCAGCAGCTTAGGCAGCGGGTCCTGCACCTTC.